Each of the 12 T cell receptor beta chains below was sequenced from the same sample in a study of T-cell memory formation after mild COVID-19. TCRdb reanalysed the 5' RACE reads using MiXCR and keeps one entry per CDR3 protein. The table shows 70,000 to 95,000 distinct CDR3 sequences, with 9.5% to 15% occurring only once. Sequences were obtained from PBMCs or a T cell subset sorted from them (not recorded which). The receptors stem from a man younger than 35 who had mild COVID-19 (a few samples of this study predate the infection). Cell type and time point are not known.

The V call is TRBV13, the J call TRBJ2-7; 9 bases fit TRBD1. V shed 5 bases, J shed 4 bases, and the junction held 12 bases outside the gene matches. Germline V gene sequence: CDR1 PRHDT, CDR2 FYEKMQ (reference sequence). This CDR3 region has 16 residues. DNA for the CDR3: TGTGCCAGCAGCACTTTAGGACAGGGGCTTCCTTACGAGCAGTACTTC. Amino acids: CASSTLGQGLPYEQYF.

This sequence joins TRBV6-2 or TRBV6-3 and TRBJ1-1; TRBD1 might be the D (6 bases). From germline, CDR1 is MNHEY and CDR2 SVGEGT. The CDR3 is made up of 13 amino acids. V was clipped by 4 bases and J by 2 bases, with 8 bases between them. CDR3 sequence: CASSWTANTEAFF. The CDR3 DNA reads TGTGCCAGCAGTTGGACAGCCAACACTGAAGCTTTCTTT.

The table lists this clonotype with many counts. The rearrangement links TRBV12-3 or TRBV12-4 to TRBJ2-1; possible D gene TRBD2, 5 bases. This CDR3 contains 13 residues. Trimming stripped 6 bases from V and 5 bases from J, with 11 bases between. The CDR3 DNA follows: TGTGCCAGCAGCCCGGGGTTCAACAATGAGCAGTTCTTC. Amino acid sequence: CASSPGFNNEQFF.

This clonotype occurred a few times. This chain links TRBV5-5 with TRBJ2-3; TRBD1 or TRBD2 may be the D gene (5 bases each). V lost 6 bases and J lost 2, with 19 bases in between. Germline CDR1 is SGHKS and CDR2 is YYEKEE (reference sequence). This CDR3 is built from 16 residues. CDR3: CASIARSGPITDTQYF. As DNA, the CDR3 is TGTGCCAGCATTGCCCGCTCGGGACCGATCACAGATACGCAGTATTTT. Full variable domain (remainder filled in from reference TRBV5-5 and TRBJ2-3): DAGVTQSPTHLIKTRGQQVTLRCSPISGHKSVSWYQQVLGQGPQFIFQYYEKEERGRGNFPDRFSARQFPNYSSELNVNALLLGDSALYLCASIARSGPITDTQYFGPGTRLTVL.

V usage is TRBV15 and J usage is TRBJ2-7; D possibly uses TRBD1 or TRBD2 (5 bases each). The CDR3 runs 16 residues. CDR1 LNHNV and CDR2 YYDKDF come from the germline V gene (reference sequence). V was shortened by 0 bases and J by 2 bases, with 14 bases between the two germline ends. The chain's CDR3 is CATSRDRGGWAYEQYV. As DNA, the CDR3 is TGTGCCACCAGCAGAGATCGGGGCGGTTGGGCCTACGAGCAGTACGTC.

The chain couples TRBV10-3 to TRBJ1-5, with a weak D call TRBD1 (6 bases). This CDR3 has 13 amino acids. Germline loops: CDR1 ENHRY, CDR2 SYGVKD. Trimming stripped 5 bases from V and 6 bases from J, with 11 bases between. Here the CDR3 DNA reads TGTGCCATCAGTAGGGCGGGGGCTCAGCCCCAGCATTTT. Protein product: CAISRAGAQPQHF.

This clonotype was counted only a few times. The V call is TRBV30, the J call TRBJ2-7, with D hard to call. Germline V gene sequence: CDR1 GTSNPN, CDR2 SVGIG (reference sequence). The CDR3 length is 14 residues. Trimming cost V 2 bases and J 8 bases, with 19 bases left between them. CDR3 bases: TGTGCCTGGAGTTCGGGCAGGAACCCTTACAAGCAGTACTTC. It encodes CAWSSGRNPYKQYF.

The chain recombines TRBV12-3 or TRBV12-4 with TRBJ1-4, with 7 bases matching TRBD1. The CDR3 has 14 amino acids. V lost 5 bases to trimming and J lost 4 bases; unmatched junction nucleotides: 4. CDR3 sequence reads: CASSPGQLNEKLFF. The CDR3 bases are TGTGCCAGCAGTCCGGGACAGCTTAATGAAAAACTGTTTTTT.

This clonotype was seen a handful of times. The J gene is TRBJ1-2, the V gene TRBV20-1, with 12 bases that match TRBD1. Germline trimming cut 5 bases from V and 4 bases from J; bases unmatched to any gene: 5. The CDR3 has 14 residues. Germline assignment: CDR1 DFQATT and CDR2 SNEGSKA (reference sequence). CDR3 DNA: TGCAGTGCTTCCGGGACAGGGGGCGGCTATGGCTACACCTTC. It specifies CSASGTGGGYGYTF.

This clonotype was picked up a small number of times. The chain has TRBV28 and TRBJ1-6; 10 positions agree with TRBD1. Germline CDR1 MDHEN, CDR2 SYDVKM. This CDR3 is 14 amino acids long. The junction had 6 bases not matched to a gene; V was cut back by 5 bases and J by 11 bases. For the CDR3, the DNA is TGTGCCAGCAGTCCTCGGACAGGGGGACCACCCCTCCACTTT. It yields the protein CASSPRTGGPPLHF.

This clonotype came up a few times. The chain joins TRBV7-8 to TRBJ2-1, with D maybe TRBD2 (5 bases). This CDR3 comprises 12 residues. In germline, CDR1 is SGHVS, CDR2 FQNEAQ. Between the trimmed V and J ends, which lost 6 bases and 9 bases, there was a span of 12 bases. This CDR3 reads CASRGLPAEQFF. In DNA, the CDR3 is TGTGCCAGCAGAGGACTGCCTGCTGAGCAGTTCTTC.

This clonotype came up a few times. This chain uses TRBV6-5 with TRBJ2-2; TRBD2 agrees at 15 bases. In germline, CDR1 is MNHEY, CDR2 SVGAGI. J lost 6 bases, V lost 6 bases, and 14 bases had no gene match. There are 19 residues in the CDR3. CDR3 region: CASRGGLAGGPYMAGELFF. CDR3 bases: TGTGCCAGCAGAGGCGGACTAGCGGGGGGGCCGTATATGGCCGGGGAGCTGTTTTTT.